These T cell receptor beta chains were read from a single sample in a study of Graves' ophthalmopathy and Graves' hyperthyroidism. TCRdb redid the calling of the multiplex PCR reads with MiXCR, one entry per CDR3 protein. The data show approximately 1.2 million distinct CDR3 sequences, about two fifths seen once. Sample: peripheral blood or thyroid tissue (not recorded which). Receptors originate from an adult man with Graves' hyperthyroidism. CDR3s include the opening cysteine and the closing phenylalanine or tryptophan. The order of the fields is J gene, V gene, D gene, clone size, CDR3 protein, CDR3 DNA. D genes are given only for firm matches. A clone size is listed for some rows: how often the clone was seen (once, few, many), or a class if it is expanded.

>TRBJ1-4|TRBV7-9|.|many
CASSATLGANEKLFF
TGTGCCAGCAGCGCGACGTTGGGGGCTAATGAAAAACTGTTTTTT
>TRBJ1-5|TRBV19|.|many
CASSTTTDRPQHF
TGTGCCAGTAGTACCACCACGGATCGGCCCCAGCATTTT
>TRBJ2-6|TRBV25-1|.|.
CTSRDRGGSVANVLTF
TGTACCAGCAGAGATCGTGGGGGGTCTGTGGCCAACGTCCTGACTTTC
>TRBJ2-5|TRBV4-1|.|many
CASSQRRYSADETQYF
TGCGCCAGCAGCCAACGGCGATACTCGGCGGACGAGACCCAGTACTTC
>TRBJ2-5|TRBV24-1|TRBD2|many
CATSDRRLAGGRETQYF
TGTGCCACCAGTGATCGGCGACTAGCGGGAGGGCGAGAGACCCAGTACTTC
>TRBJ2-1|TRBV10-3|.|.
CAISERDFYNEQFF
TGTGCCATCAGTGAGCGGGACTTTTACAATGAGCAGTTCTTC
>TRBJ2-7|TRBV20-1|.|.
CSANRMGGNYEQYF
TGCAGTGCTAACCGAATGGGGGGTAACTACGAGCAGTACTTC
>TRBJ1-1|TRBV15|.|once
CATTRGLEGTVNTEAFF
TGTGCCACCACCCGAGGACTAGAGGGGACGGTGAACACTGAAGCTTTCTTT
>TRBJ1-5|TRBV7-9|.|few
CASSLDGSRQSENQPQHF
TGTGCCAGCAGCTTAGACGGGAGTCGCCAGAGCGAGAATCAGCCCCAGCATTTT
>TRBJ1-1|TRBV7-9|TRBD1|many
CASSPRDRGRTEAFF
TGTGCCAGCAGCCCCCGGGACAGGGGTCGAACTGAAGCTTTCTTT
>TRBJ1-1|TRBV20-1|TRBD1|few
CSAAKGAAEAFF
TGCAGTGCTGCTAAGGGGGCTGCTGAAGCTTTCTTT
>TRBJ1-2|TRBV9|TRBD1|.
CASSVETGGSYYGYTF
TGTGCCAGCAGCGTAGAGACAGGGGGCTCGTACTATGGCTACACCTTC
>TRBJ2-2|TRBV20-1|TRBD2|.
CSASGTSDVGELFF
TGCAGTGCTAGCGGGACTAGCGACGTTGGGGAGCTGTTTTTT
>TRBJ1-5|TRBV4-1|TRBD1|.
CASSQRSGTGGNQPQHF
TGCGCCAGCAGCCAAAGAAGCGGGACAGGGGGGAATCAGCCCCAGCATTTT
>TRBJ2-2|TRBV4-3|.|.
CASSLSDPTGELFF
TGCGCCAGCAGCCTGAGCGATCCCACCGGGGAGCTGTTTTTT
>TRBJ1-1|TRBV9|.|few
CASSPGPTENTEAFF
TGTGCCAGCAGCCCGGGCCCCACGGAGAACACTGAAGCTTTCTTT
>TRBJ1-1|TRBV30|.|few
CAWSPLRGAFF
TGTGCCTGGAGTCCGTTGAGGGGAGCTTTCTTT
>TRBJ2-3|TRBV29-1|.|many
CSVHGQSTQYF
TGCAGCGTTCATGGACAGAGTACGCAGTATTTT